This TCR beta chain was found in a study of early T cells in non-severe SARS-CoV-2 infection (dated by TCRdb to about 2021). Background on the whole study: Because TCR sequencing relied on bulk RNA taken from unsorted whole blood, pairing of alpha and beta chains was not possible.

In its sample, this clonotype was seen many times. It lacks a known antigen. Base qualities were left out, and no much larger clone turns up one base away. Including cysteine and phenylalanine, the CDR3 has 15 amino acids. The CDR3 DNA has 45 bases and is translated from base 1. V is pruned by 4 bases and J by 2 bases, leaving 5 bases of the junction without a gene match. CDR1 MNHNS and CDR2 SASEGT are derived from the germline V gene. Results the study describes overall, beyond this receptor: Matching against VDJdb was skewed toward anti-spike CD8 responses, likely underestimated virus-specific expansions, and missed private and CD4 specificities.

Library preparation was by 5' RACE. Data came from a NextSeq 500. In the TCR library protocol, unique molecular identifiers were attached to individual cDNA molecules to correct for PCR bias and sequencing error. Sequencing covered both TCR alpha and beta chains, and within each sample the abundances of alpha and beta sequences were tightly co-correlated. The authors processed their data as follows. Decombinator V4 was used to annotate the V gene, J gene and CDR3 of the TCR sequences. Expanded TCRs were defined as changing significantly between any two time points under a Poisson model with p below 0.0001. TCR abundances were normalised to the total number of TCRs sequenced per sample and expressed as counts per million. TRAV1-2 paired with TRAJ12, TRAJ20 or TRAJ33 defined MAIT TCRs, while TRAV10 paired with TRAJ18 defined iNKT TCRs. VDJdb, accessed on 1 November 2021, was searched for TCRs annotated for CMV, EBV and SARS-CoV-2, and TCRs annotated for more than one antigen were excluded. Clones were called with MiXCR by TCRdb after fastp trimmed the public reads at Q25, and only in-frame beta chains were retained. Rows are combined by CDR3 protein, so each entry shows the most common genes and DNA. TCRdb, not the original authors, processed these V and J calls. Counted in this sample were about 50,000 distinct CDR3 sequences; almost 9.5% of them appeared once. Jointly, the top ten make up about 15% of the sample.

This was a case-control study nested in a cohort of healthcare workers in London, UK, who had nasopharyngeal swab PCR tests and blood samples taken every week. Healthcare workers were recruited during the week of the UK lockdown, between 23 and 31 March 2020, and followed weekly for up to roughly 15 weeks. This clonotype was sampled from an adult who was a healthcare worker with PCR-confirmed SARS-CoV-2 infection or an uninfected control (not recorded which). The rearrangement joined TRBV6-1 to TRBJ2-1; 7 nucleotides in the junction match TRBD2. Material for sequencing was whole blood. CDR3 region: CASSVSGITYNEQFF. The sequenced DNA is TGTGCCAGCAGTGTCAGCGGGATAACCTACAATGAGCAGTTCTTC.